Listed below are T cell receptor beta chains from one sample, sequenced in a study of blood T cell repertoires in COVID-19. Here immunoSEQ multiplex PCR was the method, and the copy in TCRdb shows in-frame clones only, minus some. The sample carries about 200,000 clones, 80% recorded once. The sequencing input was peripheral blood. Receptors originate from a woman between 65 and 79 years old with acute or convalescent COVID-19. Each CDR3 is given with its conserved first and last residue. A D gene is named only where the DNA matches it firmly. Only part of the rows carry a size: once, few, many, or a class if the clone is expanded.

abundance	v_gene	j_gene	d_gene	CDR3aa	CDR3nt
.	TRBV29-1	TRBJ1-6	.	CSVEPRKGFAPGAVAYNSPLHF	TGCAGCGTAGAACCTCGAAAGGGGTTTGCCCCCGGTGCTGTCGCCTATAATTCACCCCTCCACTTT
few	TRBV4-1	TRBJ2-3	TRBD2	CASSPRAGGRADTQYF	TGCGCCAGCAGCCCACGAGCGGGGGGGCGGGCAGATACGCAGTATTTT
.	TRBV6-5	TRBJ1-1	TRBD1	CASTVQGAEAEAFF	TGTGCCAGCACCGTCCAGGGGGCCGAAGCTGAAGCTTTCTTT
.	TRBV4-2	TRBJ2-2	TRBD2	CASSQDNGGAAGELFF	TGTGCCAGCAGCCAAGATAACGGGGGGGCCGCCGGGGAGCTGTTTTTT
.	TRBV11-2	TRBJ1-6	.	CASSLMAGTVGAPLHF	TGTGCCAGCAGCTTAATGGCGGGGACTGTGGGGGCACCCCTCCACTTT
.	TRBV9	TRBJ2-7	TRBD2	CASSPERGAYEQYF	TGTGCCAGCAGCCCTGAGCGGGGGGCCTACGAGCAGTACTTC
.	TRBV7-9	TRBJ2-4	TRBD1	CASSRMGQSDIQYF	TGTGCCAGCAGCCGGATGGGACAGTCGGACATTCAGTACTTC
.	TRBV9	TRBJ2-1	TRBD2	CASSVGGMWRNEQFF	TGTGCCAGCAGCGTCGGGGGGATGTGGAGGAATGAGCAGTTCTTC
.	TRBV7-2	TRBJ2-2	.	CASSSDSPRANTGELFF	TGTGCCAGCAGCAGCGACTCCCCTCGAGCGAACACCGGGGAGCTGTTTTTT
once	TRBV6-2/TRBV6-3	TRBJ2-1	.	CASSSGKGEQFF	TGTGCCAGCAGTTCGGGCAAGGGGGAGCAGTTCTTC
.	TRBV7-2	TRBJ2-3	.	CASSLSYGGYTDTQYF	TGTGCCAGCAGCTTAAGTTACGGGGGATACACAGATACGCAGTATTTT
.	TRBV6-2/TRBV6-3	TRBJ2-7	.	CASSYQATYEQYF	TGTGCCAGCAGTTACCAGGCGACCTACGAGCAGTACTTC
.	TRBV7-9	TRBJ2-7	.	CASSLGTDSSLRYEQYF	TGTGCCAGCAGCTTAGGGACAGATTCCTCCCTCCGGTACGAGCAGTACTTC
few	TRBV9	TRBJ2-5	TRBD2	CASSVGTSGGTQYF	TGTGCCAGCAGCGTAGGGACTAGCGGGGGAACCCAGTACTTC
.	TRBV5-1	TRBJ1-1	.	CASSLTTDSNTEAFF	TGCGCCAGCAGCCTCACGACAGACTCGAACACTGAAGCTTTCTTT
.	TRBV5-1	TRBJ2-7	TRBD1	CASSFTGGSYEQYF	TGCGCCAGCAGCTTCACAGGGGGGAGCTACGAGCAGTACTTC
.	TRBV11-2	TRBJ2-7	.	CASSLDQISYEQYF	TGTGCCAGCAGCTTAGATCAGATCTCCTACGAGCAGTACTTC
.	TRBV7-2	TRBJ2-5	.	CASSPLGGGHQETQYF	TGTGCCAGCAGCCCCCTAGGAGGGGGCCACCAAGAGACCCAGTACTTC
.	TRBV7-7	TRBJ2-7	.	CASSLAGGLPYEQYF	TGTGCCAGCAGCTTAGCGGGGGGACTCCCCTACGAGCAGTACTTC
.	TRBV7-9	TRBJ1-2	.	CASSLAGGGYTF	TGTGCCAGCAGCTTAGCTGGAGGTGGCTACACCTTC
.	TRBV7-9	TRBJ2-3	.	CASSLVDTTATDTQYF	TGTGCCAGCAGCTTAGTTGACACAACCGCCACAGATACGCAGTATTTT
.	TRBV5-1	TRBJ2-1	TRBD1	CASSLASHTGGLNEQFF	TGCGCCAGCAGCTTGGCCTCACATACAGGGGGCCTAAATGAGCAGTTCTTC
.	TRBV5-6	TRBJ2-3	.	CASSSLGVGSTDTQYF	TGTGCCAGCAGCTCCCTCGGGGTAGGGAGCACAGATACGCAGTATTTT
.	TRBV27	TRBJ2-2	TRBD1	CASSLLGQGWGTGELFF	TGTGCCAGCAGTTTATTGGGACAGGGGTGGGGCACCGGGGAGCTGTTTTTT
many	TRBV10-2	TRBJ2-7	.	CASSDQGTKVQYF	TGCGCCAGCAGTGATCAGGGGACTAAGGTGCAGTACTTC
.	TRBV9	TRBJ2-3	TRBD2	CASSGYLAGGADTQYF	TGTGCCAGCAGCGGATATCTAGCGGGGGGGGCAGATACGCAGTATTTT
.	TRBV5-4	TRBJ2-5	.	CASSPQRRAQETQYF	TGTGCCAGCAGCCCGCAAAGGAGGGCTCAAGAGACCCAGTACTTC
.	TRBV3-1/TRBV3-2	TRBJ2-5	.	CASSQDLRGGQETQYF	TGTGCCAGCAGCCAAGATTTGAGGGGGGGCCAAGAGACCCAGTACTTC
.	TRBV19	TRBJ2-1	TRBD2	CASSIVGGLAGAHNEQFF	TGTGCCAGTAGTATCGTAGGGGGACTAGCGGGGGCCCACAATGAGCAGTTCTTC
.	TRBV6-5	TRBJ1-2	.	CASSYEGDYGYTF	TGTGCCAGCAGTTACGAGGGTGACTATGGCTACACCTTC
.	TRBV10-3	TRBJ2-3	.	CAISDGTQGLGTDTQYF	TGTGCCATCAGCGACGGAACACAGGGATTGGGAACAGATACGCAGTATTTT
.	TRBV7-6	TRBJ2-3	TRBD2	CASSLSSSGGTSTDTQYF	TGTGCCAGCAGCTTAAGTAGCAGCGGGGGAACTAGCACAGATACGCAGTATTTT
.	TRBV5-6	TRBJ1-2	.	CASSLRGNLPLNYGYTF	TGTGCCAGCAGCTTAAGGGGAAACCTCCCCCTGAACTATGGCTACACCTTC
.	TRBV18	TRBJ1-1	.	CASSPLASLHGTEAFF	TGTGCCAGCTCACCACTAGCCAGTCTTCATGGCACTGAAGCTTTCTTT
.	TRBV2	TRBJ2-5	TRBD2	CASNGTSAATGTQYF	TGTGCCAGCAACGGGACTAGCGCGGCTACGGGGACCCAGTACTTC
.	TRBV6-5	TRBJ2-7	TRBD1	CASNLGQGGTYEQYF	TGTGCCAGCAACCTCGGACAGGGTGGGACCTACGAGCAGTACTTC
.	TRBV7-9	TRBJ2-7	TRBD2	CASSPRAGGFYEQYF	TGTGCCAGCAGCCCCAGAGCGGGGGGATTCTACGAGCAGTACTTC
.	TRBV7-2	TRBJ2-5	.	CASSPRRAGLETQYF	TGTGCCAGCAGCCCCCGACGGGCAGGGCTAGAGACCCAGTACTTC
.	TRBV11-2	TRBJ2-1	.	CASGTRVAYNEQFF	TGTGCCAGCGGAACTAGGGTCGCCTACAATGAGCAGTTCTTC
.	TRBV5-6	TRBJ1-2	TRBD1	CASSRGGGTGDGYTF	TGTGCCAGCAGCCGGGGCGGTGGGACAGGGGATGGCTACACCTTC
.	TRBV3-1/TRBV3-2	TRBJ1-1	TRBD1	CASSQDLRGRGRNTEAFF	TGTGCCAGCAGCCAAGATCTCAGGGGGCGCGGGCGGAACACTGAAGCTTTCTTT
few	TRBV5-1	TRBJ2-2	TRBD1	CASRGTGVAGELFF	TGCGCCAGCCGGGGGACAGGGGTAGCCGGGGAGCTGTTTTTT
.	TRBV5-1	TRBJ2-2	.	CASSLAGDGELFF	TGCGCCAGCAGCTTGGCTGGAGACGGGGAGCTGTTTTTT
.	TRBV6-5	TRBJ2-1	TRBD1	CASSRRDSDNEQFF	TGTGCCAGCAGCCGCCGGGACAGCGACAATGAGCAGTTCTTC
.	TRBV3-1/TRBV3-2	TRBJ2-5	TRBD2	CASSPATSGEETQYF	TGTGCCAGCAGCCCCGCGACTAGCGGAGAAGAGACCCAGTACTTC
.	TRBV15	TRBJ2-3	.	CATSRHTDTQYF	TGTGCCACCAGCAGACATACAGATACGCAGTATTTT
.	TRBV10-3	TRBJ2-3	.	CAISSRGRGDTQYF	TGTGCCATCAGTAGCCGCGGCCGTGGAGATACGCAGTATTTT
.	TRBV5-1	TRBJ2-1	TRBD2	CASSLAGLVGNEQFF	TGCGCCAGCAGCTTGGCGGGACTAGTGGGTAATGAGCAGTTCTTC
few	TRBV9	TRBJ2-3	.	CASSVASWTDTQYF	TGTGCCAGCAGCGTGGCCTCTTGGACAGATACGCAGTATTTT
.	TRBV9	TRBJ2-1	TRBD2	CASSVGRTSGGANEQFF	TGTGCCAGCAGCGTAGGACGCACTAGCGGGGGGGCGAATGAGCAGTTCTTC
.	TRBV5-1	TRBJ1-1	.	CASSLQSGLNTEAFF	TGCGCCAGCAGCTTGCAATCAGGCTTGAACACTGAAGCTTTCTTT
.	TRBV7-9	TRBJ2-3	.	CASSFPGAPGDTQYF	TGTGCCAGCAGCTTTCCGGGAGCCCCTGGAGATACGCAGTATTTT